The clone carrying this T cell receptor (beta chain) was counted ten times or more. Time point given: newly diagnosed GD, antithyroid drugs for less than 3 months. The TCR library used RNA extracted from PBMCs. These data come from a study of regulatory T cells in long-lasting Graves disease. The CDR3 loop spans 14 amino acids. V was trimmed by 0 bases and J by 5 bases, leaving 10 bases between them. CDR1 is SGHTA, CDR2 FQGTGA, per germline. Through Arm-PCR of CDR3 regions and iRepertoire HTBI primers, TCR beta libraries were built. TCRdb re-called the multiplex PCR reads with MiXCR, one entry per CDR3 protein. The data show hundreds of thousands of distinct CDR3 sequences, 15% to 20% seen once. This same sample was also taken into another study, of T cells in Graves' hyperthyroidism and ophthalmopathy.

The receptor comes from a woman in her twenties or thirties with Graves disease. The genes are TRBV7-3 and TRBJ1-1; tentatively, D is TRBD1 (6 bases). The specimen was peripheral blood mononuclear cells (PBMCs), collected at new diagnosis, from a patient treated with antithyroid drugs. CDR3 amino acids: CASSLTLDRTEAFF. The CDR3 bases are TGTGCCAGCAGCTTAACCTTAGACAGGACTGAAGCTTTCTTT.